These 11 T cell receptor beta chains were all obtained from the same sample, sequenced in a study of shared clonotypes between healthy human individuals. Assay: immunoSEQ multiplex PCR; the TCRdb copy retains only in-frame clones and omits some. The sample lists approximately 530,000 clones, approximately 94% occurring once. The specimen sequenced was naive CD4+ T cells sorted from blood. Described subset: CD45RA+ positively selected. The receptors originated from a young woman in good health.

The chain uses TRBV5-1 and TRBJ2-1; TRBD2 is a possible D gene (6 bases). V was pared by 7 bases and J by 9 bases, with 23 bases between. Per germline, CDR1 SGHRS and CDR2 YFSETQ. This CDR3 is built from 15 residues. The CDR3 DNA reads TGCGCCAGCGCCCAGAGGGAAGCGGGCGTAAGTGAGCAGTTCTTC. Protein product: CASAQREAGVSEQFF.

V usage is TRBV27 and J usage is TRBJ2-5, with 11 bases fitting TRBD2. V dropped 5 bases and J dropped 5; count of bases not matched to a gene: 13. CDR3 length: 17 amino acids. The germline V gene has CDR1 MNHEY and CDR2 SMNVEV (reference sequence). The CDR3 sequence: CASSLTSGRLERETQYF. CDR3 DNA: TGTGCCAGCAGTCTTACTAGCGGGAGACTCGAAAGGGAGACCCAGTACTTC.

This chain uses TRBV19 with TRBJ1-2; no firm D call. There are 16 residues in the CDR3. Germline lookup yields CDR1 LNHDA and CDR2 SQIVND (reference sequence). V gave up 7 bases and J gave up 5 bases, with 23 bases separating them. This chain's CDR3 is CASTRGGLNVGYGYTF. Written as DNA, the CDR3 is TGTGCCAGTACCCGCGGAGGGTTGAACGTCGGGTATGGCTACACCTTC.

The chain carries TRBV2 and TRBJ2-7, with 11 bases lining up with TRBD2. Trimming at V came to 3 bases and at J to 2 bases, leaving 6 bases not matched to a gene. The CDR3 runs 16 residues. In germline, CDR1 is SNHLY, CDR2 FYNNEI. The CDR3 sequence: CASSEGGLAAAYEQYF. The CDR3 nucleotides are TGTGCCAGCAGTGAGGGGGGACTAGCGGCAGCCTACGAGCAGTACTTC.

V gene TRBV7-3 combines with J gene TRBJ2-1; a weak D match, TRBD2 (6 bases). Trimming took 2 bases from V and 8 from J, leaving 13 bases between them. There are 14 residues in the CDR3. Per germline, CDR1 SGHTA and CDR2 FQGTGA. CDR3 nucleotides: TGTGCCAGCAGCTTAGGGTGGAGGGGTGATGAGCAGTTCTTC. Translated, it gives CASSLGWRGDEQFF.

The V and J genes are TRBV9 and TRBJ2-1; possibly TRBD2 for D (6 bases). This CDR3 is built from 14 residues. CDR1 and CDR2 (germline): SGDLS, YYNGEE. Trimming removed 6 bases from V and 6 bases from J, with 16 bases in between. CDR3 region: CASNTGEAGNEQFF. CDR3 DNA sequence: TGTGCCAGCAATACGGGAGAAGCCGGCAATGAGCAGTTCTTC.

The V and J genes are TRBV7-9 and TRBJ2-1; D unclear. CDR3 length equals 13 residues. Germline V gene data show CDR1 as SEHNR and CDR2 as FQNEAQ (reference sequence). Between the trimmed V and J ends, which lost 3 bases and 4 bases, there was a span of 7 bases. This CDR3 reads CASSFWGYNEQFF. The CDR3 DNA is TGTGCCAGCAGCTTTTGGGGATACAATGAGCAGTTCTTC.

In its sample, this clone was seen once. This rearrangement joins TRBV28 to TRBJ2-5, with D maybe TRBD2 (6 bases). The J call is uncertain, as TRBJ2-7 better fits the DNA end. The CDR3 consists of 14 residues. CDR1 and CDR2 from the germline V gene are MDHEN and SYDVKM. DNA for the CDR3: TGTGCCAGCAGTTCCGGGACTTTACCCTACGAGCAGTACTTC. As protein: CASSSGTLPYEQYF.

This chain links TRBV10-3 with TRBJ1-2, with D perhaps TRBD1 (6 bases). V was pared by 0 bases and J by 3 bases, with 11 bases between. The CDR3 loop spans 15 amino acids. CDR1 and CDR2 from the germline V gene are ENHRY and SYGVKD. Written as DNA, the CDR3 is TGTGCCATCAGTGAGTCGTCGGGGGGGCACTATGGCTACACCTTC. This translates into CAISESSGGHYGYTF.

This sequence joins TRBV5-1 and TRBJ2-3; 11 bases agree with TRBD2. With V trimmed by 0 bases and J by 2 bases, 8 bases remained unmatched. Germline V gene lookup returns CDR1 SGHRS and CDR2 YFSETQ. The CDR3 extends over 18 amino acids. The CDR3 sequence: CASSLVILAGGSTDTQYF. In nucleotides, the CDR3 is TGCGCCAGCAGCTTGGTAATCCTAGCGGGAGGTTCCACAGATACGCAGTATTTT.

The V and J genes are TRBV5-5 and TRBJ2-7; TRBD2 agrees at 9 bases. Unmatched junction bases numbered 11, after V lost 4 bases and J lost 6 bases. The length of the CDR3 is 15 residues. Germline V gives CDR1 SGHKS, CDR2 YYEKEE (reference sequence). The CDR3: CASSPGLAGYREQYF. Written as DNA, the CDR3 is TGTGCCAGCAGCCCGGGACTAGCAGGGTATCGCGAGCAGTACTTC.